Here is one TCR beta chain with its context. No antigen is known for it. The data belong to a study of PD-1 blockade in classical Hodgkin lymphoma. Findings and caveats of the study: Sources of repertoire differences remain undefined, possibly disease activity or prior therapy. Those achieving complete response showed baseline diversity like newly diagnosed patients. In newly diagnosed patients, baseline TCR diversity was reportedly below that of healthy donors. CD8+ TCR diversity did not rise significantly by C4D1, unlike CD4+.

Method: immunoSEQ multiplex PCR; TCRdb's copy keeps in-frame clones and lacks some. The sample holds tens of thousands of clones, roughly four fifths seen once. The time point here: cycle 4 day 1 (C4D1), after 5 to 7 weeks of nivolumab. Following autologous stem cell transplantation, relapse occurred in every patient, and exposure to brentuximab vedotin varied. This receptor was identified in a human donor with classical Hodgkin lymphoma. The sequencing used peripheral blood mononuclear cells (PBMCs), collected before the fourth cycle of nivolumab.

The CDR3, as DNA: TGCGCCAGCAGCCCCGGGACAGGCCAAGAGACCCAGTACTTC. The encoded protein is CASSPGTGQETQYF. The rearrangement uses TRBV5-1 and TRBJ2-5, with 8 nucleotides matching TRBD1. J gave up 1 base and V 4 bases, and 3 bases lay outside the gene matches. Germline lookup yields CDR1 SGHRS and CDR2 YFSETQ. This CDR3 spans 14 amino acids.